These T cell receptor beta chains were read from a single sample in a study of T cell responses to AZD1222 COVID-19 vaccine. Repertoires were generated with immunoSEQ multiplex PCR, while TCRdb's copy carries only in-frame clones and drops some. Of about 130,000 clones in the sample, 90% to 95% were seen once. Sequencing used peripheral blood, obtained on day 0 of AZD1222 vaccination. These receptors came from an adult in good health. Each CDR3 is given with its conserved first and last residue. The D gene is left open where the match is weak. Expanded clones get a size class; other rows say once, few or many, or leave the size out.

TGTGCCAGCAGCTCCGGGGGGCCGGGGCCCCAGCATTTT | CASSSGGPGPQHF | TRBJ1-5 | TRBV27 | . | .
TGTGCCAGCAGCGTACTCAGTTGGACGGGAGGATGGGCAGATACGCAGTATTTT | CASSVLSWTGGWADTQYF | TRBJ2-3 | TRBV9 | TRBD2 | .
TGTGCCAGTAAGGGACAGGGCCGTCAGCCCCAGCATTTT | CASKGQGRQPQHF | TRBJ1-5 | TRBV19 | TRBD1 | .
TGCGCCAGCAGCCCAACTAGCGGGAGGGTAGATACGCAGTATTTT | CASSPTSGRVDTQYF | TRBJ2-3 | TRBV5-1 | TRBD2 | .
TGTGCCAGCAGCTTAAAACAGGGCCCCTATGGCTACACCTTC | CASSLKQGPYGYTF | TRBJ1-2 | TRBV7-2 | . | .
TGTGCCAGCAGTTCTCAGACAGGGACTGGAAACACCATATATTTT | CASSSQTGTGNTIYF | TRBJ1-3 | TRBV6-5 | TRBD1 | .
TGTGCCATCAGTGGTTCAGGGGACAATGAGCAGTTCTTC | CAISGSGDNEQFF | TRBJ2-1 | TRBV10-3 | . | .
TGTGCCAGCAGCTTGGGACAGGAGTCCTACGAGCAGTACTTC | CASSLGQESYEQYF | TRBJ2-7 | TRBV7-9 | TRBD1 | .
TGCGCCAGCAGCTTGAGGGGACTAGCGGGTCTCGGGGAGCTGTTTTTT | CASSLRGLAGLGELFF | TRBJ2-2 | TRBV5-1 | TRBD2 | .
TGCAGCGTTGGTAGTCCTTACGAGCAGTACTTC | CSVGSPYEQYF | TRBJ2-7 | TRBV29-1 | . | .
TGCGCCAGCAGTGAGTCTATTTACCATACCTACGAGCAGTACTTC | CASSESIYHTYEQYF | TRBJ2-7 | TRBV10-2 | . | .
TGTGCCAGCAGTTACGGGGGACAGAGCTTCACTGAAGCTTTCTTT | CASSYGGQSFTEAFF | TRBJ1-1 | TRBV6-5 | TRBD1 | .
TGTGCCAGCTCACCACGCGGGGTTATGACTGAAGCTTTCTTT | CASSPRGVMTEAFF | TRBJ1-1 | TRBV18 | . | .
TGTGCCAGCAGCCCGAAGTCTCGGTTGCGAGATACGCAGTATTTT | CASSPKSRLRDTQYF | TRBJ2-3 | TRBV5-6 | . | once
TGTGCCAGCAGTTACGGGCTGTCGGTATACAATGAGCAGTTCTTC | CASSYGLSVYNEQFF | TRBJ2-1 | TRBV6-2/TRBV6-3 | . | .
TGTGCCAGCAGCTCCCCGACAGGGAAGAACACTGAAGCTTTCTTT | CASSSPTGKNTEAFF | TRBJ1-1 | TRBV5-5 | TRBD1 | .
TGTGCCAGCAGCTTGGCTTCAGGCCAACGCAATCAGCCCCAGCATTTT | CASSLASGQRNQPQHF | TRBJ1-5 | TRBV5-6 | . | .
TGTGCCAGCAGCCGCCCAGGGGGAACTGAAGCTTTCTTT | CASSRPGGTEAFF | TRBJ1-1 | TRBV6-5 | TRBD1 | .
TGTGCCGCTTCTAGCACAGATACGCAGTATTTT | CAASSTDTQYF | TRBJ2-3 | TRBV15 | . | .
TGTGCCAGCTTTTCGGGCACTGAAGCTTTCTTT | CASFSGTEAFF | TRBJ1-1 | TRBV12-3/TRBV12-4 | . | .
TGTGCCAGCAGCGTACAGCCTAGCGGGACCTACGAGCAGTACTTC | CASSVQPSGTYEQYF | TRBJ2-7 | TRBV9 | TRBD2 | .